Presented here are 4 T cell receptor beta chains from one specimen sequenced in a study of T-cell memory formation after mild COVID-19. MiXCR was run by TCRdb on the 5' RACE reads, yielding one entry per CDR3 protein. The sample records fewer than 450,000 distinct CDR3 sequences, 21% being singletons. The sample was PBMCs or a T cell subset sorted from them (not recorded which). The receptors were sampled from an adult woman who had mild COVID-19 (a few samples of this study predate the infection). Cell type and time point are not known.

As concerns this clonotype: The junction and the germline gene differ at one end; a read error may be behind it. The chain links TRBV12-3 or TRBV12-4 to TRBJ2-2, with 8 bases that match TRBD2. This CDR3 comprises 18 residues. CDR3 in amino acids: CACSPGGGLVSNTGELFF. In nucleotides, the CDR3 is TGTGCCTGCAGTCCGGGGGGGGGACTAGTTTCGAACACCGGGGAGCTGTTTTTT.

This clonotype was seen at least ten times. The V gene is TRBV9, the J gene TRBJ2-5; tentatively, D is TRBD1 or TRBD2 (6 bases each). The length of the CDR3 is 16 residues. Germline V gives CDR1 SGDLS, CDR2 YYNGEE. Trimming took off 0 bases at V and 0 bases at J, with 12 bases between the two ends. CDR3 coding DNA: TGTGCCAGCAGCGTAGAGGGGGGCTCGTACCAAGAGACCCAGTACTTC. This codes for CASSVEGGSYQETQYF.

This clonotype occurred many times. J is TRBJ2-2 and V is TRBV27, with 8 bases identical to TRBD1. Trimming took 2 bases from V and 6 from J; bases not matched to a gene: 8. Looked up from germline, CDR1 is MNHEY and CDR2 is SMNVEV (reference sequence). The CDR3 consists of 16 residues. DNA for the CDR3: TGTGCCAGCAGTTTAGAGGGCAGGGGGCAGGCCGGGGAGCTGTTTTTT. This codes for CASSLEGRGQAGELFF.

DNA of the CDR3: TGTGCCAGCAGCTCGCCGGGAGATTCACCCCTCCACTTT. Encoded protein: CASSSPGDSPLHF. The chain combines TRBV5-4 with TRBJ1-6; D remains unclear. The V gene's germline CDR1 is SGHNT and CDR2 YYREEE (reference sequence). V was cut by 3 bases and J by 8 bases, with 9 bases left in between. The CDR3 is 13 amino acids.